The clone carrying this TCR beta chain appeared once. No antigen is known for it. This entry belongs to a study of shared clonotypes between healthy human individuals. Overall study context: Each donor's CD8 memory used one plate, CD8 naive two, each CD4 subset three. Regarding the study as a whole: Only blood underwent sampling, and tissue repertoires likely differ.

Positive CCR7 selection of CD45RO-negative cells yielded the naive CD8 cells, and terminally differentiated effector memory CD45RA+ cells were excluded. Those who donated were healthy HIV-negative adults, with no recent acute infections or vaccinations reported. There are 15 residues in the CDR3. J gave up 2 bases and V 1 base, and 2 bases lay outside the gene matches. CDR1 and CDR2 (germline): MGHRA, YSYEKL. Sequenced by immunoSEQ multiplex PCR; TCRdb stores in-frame clones only, minus some. The data show about 2.2 million clones, with about 93% seen just once and about 1.5% held by the top ten. The source of this sequence is a man between 18 and 29 years old in good health. Some clones in this sample may be carry-over from other donors' samples. The chain employs TRBV4-1 and TRBJ2-7; 10 nucleotides match TRBD2. The source material was naive CD8+ T cells from PBMCs. The DNA for the CDR3 is TGCGCCAGCAGCCAAGTGGGACTAGCGCCCTACGAGCAGTACTTC. This encodes CASSQVGLAPYEQYF.